This TCR beta chain was profiled in a study of T-cell reconstitution after alpha-beta-depleted transplantation in children. There are a few counts of this clonotype. Germline assignment: CDR1 DFQATT and CDR2 SNEGSKA (reference sequence). This CDR3 has 14 amino acids. Trimming took 5 bases from V and 3 from J, leaving 15 bases between them. Using unique molecular identifiers, the investigators prepared the TCRbeta library. From the PCR reads, TCRdb called clonotypes with MiXCR, one entry per CDR3 protein. The sample lists some 200,000 distinct CDR3 sequences; about 8.7% were seen once. The sequence was collected from a male patient aged 2-10 years who had a stem cell transplant for acute myeloid leukemia, so the T cells may come from the graft donor. The chain uses TRBV20-1 and TRBJ2-3; D is perhaps TRBD1 (6 bases). The sample consisted of PBMCs, mostly from graft donor cells, taken 360 days after TCRalphabeta/CD19-depleted stem cell transplant. DNA of the CDR3: TGCAGTGCTGCCAAGGGGGACGTAACAGATACGCAGTATTTT. This translates into CSAAKGDVTDTQYF.